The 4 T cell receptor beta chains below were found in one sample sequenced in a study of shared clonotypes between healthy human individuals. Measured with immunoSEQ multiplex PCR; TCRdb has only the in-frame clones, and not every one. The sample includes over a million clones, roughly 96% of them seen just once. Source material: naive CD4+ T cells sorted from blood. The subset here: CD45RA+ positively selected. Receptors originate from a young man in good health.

CDR3 DNA sequence: TGCGCCAGCAGCCCAACGACAGGGCCTTATCAGCCCCAGCATTTT. Translating it yields CASSPTTGPYQPQHF. The rearrangement links TRBV5-1 to TRBJ1-5, with TRBD1 matching over 7 bases. From germline, CDR1 is SGHRS and CDR2 YFSETQ. After removal of 4 bases from V and 5 bases from J, the junction contained 9 bases not matched to a gene. The CDR3 loop spans 15 amino acids.

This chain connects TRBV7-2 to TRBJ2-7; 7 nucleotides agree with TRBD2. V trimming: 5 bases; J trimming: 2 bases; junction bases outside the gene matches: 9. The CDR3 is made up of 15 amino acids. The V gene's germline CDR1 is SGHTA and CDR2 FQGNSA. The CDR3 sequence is CASSLRRESTYEQYF. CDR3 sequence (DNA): TGTGCCAGCAGCCTGAGGCGGGAGTCGACCTACGAGCAGTACTTC.

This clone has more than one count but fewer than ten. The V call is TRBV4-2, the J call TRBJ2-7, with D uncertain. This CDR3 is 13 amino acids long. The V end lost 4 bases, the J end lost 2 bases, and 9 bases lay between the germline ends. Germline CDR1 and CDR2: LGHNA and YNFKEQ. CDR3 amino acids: CASSRVQAYEQYF. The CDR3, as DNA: TGTGCCAGCAGCCGAGTTCAAGCCTACGAGCAGTACTTC.

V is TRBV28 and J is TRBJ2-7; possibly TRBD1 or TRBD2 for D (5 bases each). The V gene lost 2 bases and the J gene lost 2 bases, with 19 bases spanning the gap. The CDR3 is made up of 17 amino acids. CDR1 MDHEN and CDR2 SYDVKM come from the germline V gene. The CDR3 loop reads CASSLPRGRVDPYEQYF. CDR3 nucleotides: TGTGCCAGCAGTTTACCGAGGGGCAGGGTCGATCCCTACGAGCAGTACTTC.